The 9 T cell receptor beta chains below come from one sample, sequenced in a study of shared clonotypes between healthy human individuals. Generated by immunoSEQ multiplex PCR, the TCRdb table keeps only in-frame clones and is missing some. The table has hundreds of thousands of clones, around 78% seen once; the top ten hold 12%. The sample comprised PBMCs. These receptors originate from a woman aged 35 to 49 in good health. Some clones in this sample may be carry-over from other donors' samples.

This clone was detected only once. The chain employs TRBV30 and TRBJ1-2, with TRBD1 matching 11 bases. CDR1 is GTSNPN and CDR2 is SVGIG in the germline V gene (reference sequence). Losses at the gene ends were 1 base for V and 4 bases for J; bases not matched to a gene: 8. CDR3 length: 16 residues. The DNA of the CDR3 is TGTGCCTGGAGTGATGGGACAGGGGGAAACCTCTATGGCTACACCTTC. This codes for CAWSDGTGGNLYGYTF.

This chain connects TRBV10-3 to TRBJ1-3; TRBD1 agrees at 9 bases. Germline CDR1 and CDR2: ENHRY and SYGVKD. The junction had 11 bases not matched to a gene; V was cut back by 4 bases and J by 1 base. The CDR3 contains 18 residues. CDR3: CAISAGLGTGSSGNTIYF. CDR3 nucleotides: TGTGCCATCAGTGCGGGGTTAGGGACAGGGTCGTCTGGAAACACCATATATTTT.

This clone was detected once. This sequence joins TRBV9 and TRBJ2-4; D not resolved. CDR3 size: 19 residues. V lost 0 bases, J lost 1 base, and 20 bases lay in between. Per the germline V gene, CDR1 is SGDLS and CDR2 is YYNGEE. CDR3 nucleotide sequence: TGTGCCAGCAGCGTAGGCTTAGGGTTTGGGGATCCGGCCAAAAACATTCAGTACTTC. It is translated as CASSVGLGFGDPAKNIQYF.

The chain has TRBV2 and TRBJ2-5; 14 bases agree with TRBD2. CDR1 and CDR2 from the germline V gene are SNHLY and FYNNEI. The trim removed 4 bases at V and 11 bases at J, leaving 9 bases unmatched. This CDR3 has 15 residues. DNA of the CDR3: TGTGCCAGCAGTGCGGGACTAGCGGGAGTCCATCAGCAGTACTTC. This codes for CASSAGLAGVHQQYF.

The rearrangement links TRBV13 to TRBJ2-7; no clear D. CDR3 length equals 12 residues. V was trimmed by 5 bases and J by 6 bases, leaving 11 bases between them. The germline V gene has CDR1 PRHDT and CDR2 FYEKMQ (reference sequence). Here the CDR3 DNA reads TGTGCCAGCAGCCTCTCGTCGGGCGAGCAGTACTTC. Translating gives CASSLSSGEQYF.

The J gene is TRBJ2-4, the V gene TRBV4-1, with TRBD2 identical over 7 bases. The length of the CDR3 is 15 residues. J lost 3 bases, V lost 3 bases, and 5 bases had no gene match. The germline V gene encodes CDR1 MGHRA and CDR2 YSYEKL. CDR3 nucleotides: TGCGCCAGCAGCCATTTGGGGAGGGACAAAAACATTCAGTACTTC. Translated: CASSHLGRDKNIQYF.

The CDR3 DNA is TGCGCCAGCAGCTTGGCCCAGCGGGCGAGGGGGCAGTACTTC. Translation gives CASSLAQRARGQYF. The chain joins TRBV5-1 to TRBJ2-7, with a possible D match to TRBD2 (6 bases). The germline V gene has CDR1 SGHRS and CDR2 YFSETQ. The length of the CDR3 is 14 residues. The germline V and J ends were trimmed by 0 bases and 9 bases, with 16 bases remaining between them.

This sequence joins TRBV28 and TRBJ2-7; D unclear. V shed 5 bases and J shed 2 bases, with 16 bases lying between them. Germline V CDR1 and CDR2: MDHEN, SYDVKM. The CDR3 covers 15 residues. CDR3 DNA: TGTGCCAGCAGTCCCACCCTCGCCCCGACCTACGAGCAGTACTTC. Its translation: CASSPTLAPTYEQYF.

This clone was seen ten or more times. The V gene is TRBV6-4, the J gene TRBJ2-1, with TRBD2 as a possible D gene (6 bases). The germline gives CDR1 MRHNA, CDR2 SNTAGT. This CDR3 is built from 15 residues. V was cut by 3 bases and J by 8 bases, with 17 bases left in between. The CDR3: CASSEWVGGRYEQFF. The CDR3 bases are TGTGCCAGCAGTGAATGGGTCGGGGGTCGCTATGAGCAGTTCTTC.